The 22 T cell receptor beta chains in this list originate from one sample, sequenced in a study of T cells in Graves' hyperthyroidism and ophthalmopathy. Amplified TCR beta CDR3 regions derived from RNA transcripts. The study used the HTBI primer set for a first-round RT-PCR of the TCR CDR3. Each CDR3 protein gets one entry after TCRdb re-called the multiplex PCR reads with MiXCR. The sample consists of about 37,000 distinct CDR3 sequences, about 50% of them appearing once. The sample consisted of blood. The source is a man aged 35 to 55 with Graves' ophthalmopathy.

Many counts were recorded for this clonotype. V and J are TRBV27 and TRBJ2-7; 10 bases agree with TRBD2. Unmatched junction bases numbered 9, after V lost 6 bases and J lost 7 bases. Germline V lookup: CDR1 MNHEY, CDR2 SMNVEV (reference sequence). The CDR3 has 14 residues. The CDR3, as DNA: TGTGCCAGCAGCCTAGCGGGGGTACAGAGGGAGCAGTACTTC. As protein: CASSLAGVQREQYF.

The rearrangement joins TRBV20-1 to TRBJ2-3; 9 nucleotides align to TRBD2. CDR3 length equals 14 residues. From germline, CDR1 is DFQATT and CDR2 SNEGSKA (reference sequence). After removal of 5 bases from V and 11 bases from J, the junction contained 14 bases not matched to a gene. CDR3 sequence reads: CSASRLAVDNEQYF. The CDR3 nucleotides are TGCAGTGCTTCCCGACTAGCGGTGGACAATGAGCAGTATTTT.

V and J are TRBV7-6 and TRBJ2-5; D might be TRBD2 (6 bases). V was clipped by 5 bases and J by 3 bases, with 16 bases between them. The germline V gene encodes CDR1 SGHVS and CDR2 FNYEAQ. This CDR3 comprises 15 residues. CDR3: CASSPGLREEETQYF. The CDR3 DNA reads TGTGCCAGCAGCCCGGGACTCAGGGAGGAAGAGACCCAGTACTTC.

The CDR3 spells CAISETGGKNYEQYF. Written as DNA, the CDR3 is TGTGCCATCAGTGAGACAGGGGGCAAGAACTACGAGCAGTACTTC. J is TRBJ2-7 and V is TRBV10-3, with TRBD1 matching over 9 bases. The CDR3 is 15 amino acids. V was clipped by 2 bases and J by 3 bases; unmatched bases: 5. Germline V gene data show CDR1 as ENHRY and CDR2 as SYGVKD.

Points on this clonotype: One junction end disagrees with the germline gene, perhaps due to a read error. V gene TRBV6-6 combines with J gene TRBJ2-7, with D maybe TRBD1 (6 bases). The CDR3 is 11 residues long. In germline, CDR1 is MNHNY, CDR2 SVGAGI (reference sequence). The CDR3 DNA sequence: TGTGCCAGCAGCCCGGGACAAAAAATGAACTTC. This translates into CASSPGQKMNF.

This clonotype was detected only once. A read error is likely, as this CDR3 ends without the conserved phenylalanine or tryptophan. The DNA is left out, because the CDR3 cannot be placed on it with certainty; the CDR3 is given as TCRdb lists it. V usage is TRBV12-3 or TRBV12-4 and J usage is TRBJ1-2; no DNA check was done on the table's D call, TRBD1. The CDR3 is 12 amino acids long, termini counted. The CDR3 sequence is CASSPTGRGNTI.

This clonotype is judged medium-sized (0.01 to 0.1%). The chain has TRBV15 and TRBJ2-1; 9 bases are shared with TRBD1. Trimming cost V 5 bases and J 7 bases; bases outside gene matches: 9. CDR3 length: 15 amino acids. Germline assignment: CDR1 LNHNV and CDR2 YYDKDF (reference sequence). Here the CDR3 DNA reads TGTGCCACCAGCCGCGACAGGGGGGAGGATAATGAGCAGTTCTTC. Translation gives CATSRDRGEDNEQFF.

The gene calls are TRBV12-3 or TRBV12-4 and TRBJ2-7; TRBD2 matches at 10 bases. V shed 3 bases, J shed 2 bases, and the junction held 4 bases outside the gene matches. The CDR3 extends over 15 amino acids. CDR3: CASSLVTSGTYEQYF. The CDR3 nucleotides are TGTGCCAGCAGTTTGGTTACTAGCGGGACCTACGAGCAGTACTTC.

CDR3 sequence reads: CASSRGGQGNQPQHF. The CDR3, as DNA: TGTGCCAGCAGCCGAGGGGGACAGGGTAATCAGCCCCAGCATTTT. The chain combines TRBV9 with TRBJ1-5; 9 nucleotides line up with TRBD1. After removal of 4 bases from V and 4 bases from J, the junction contained 6 bases not matched to a gene. This CDR3 is 15 amino acids long. Per germline, CDR1 SGDLS and CDR2 YYNGEE.

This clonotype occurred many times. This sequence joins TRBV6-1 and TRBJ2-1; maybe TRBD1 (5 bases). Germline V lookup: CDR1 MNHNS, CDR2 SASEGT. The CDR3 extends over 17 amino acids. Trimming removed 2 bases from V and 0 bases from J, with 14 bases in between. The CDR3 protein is CASSERTFTSSYNEQFF. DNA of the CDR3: TGTGCCAGCAGTGAAAGGACATTTACCTCCTCCTACAATGAGCAGTTCTTC.

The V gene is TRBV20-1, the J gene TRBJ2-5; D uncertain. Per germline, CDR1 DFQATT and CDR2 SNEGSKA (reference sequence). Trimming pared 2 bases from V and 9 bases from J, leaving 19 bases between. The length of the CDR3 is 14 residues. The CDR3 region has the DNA TGCAGTGCTAGAACCCTGGCGGAGAATCAGCCCCAGTACTTC. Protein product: CSARTLAENQPQYF.

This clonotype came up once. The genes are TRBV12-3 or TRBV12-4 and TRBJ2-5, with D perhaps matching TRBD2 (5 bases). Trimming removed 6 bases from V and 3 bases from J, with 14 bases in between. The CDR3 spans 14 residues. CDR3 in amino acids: CASRPTAAKETQYF. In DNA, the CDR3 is TGTGCCAGCAGACCTACAGCGGCAAAAGAGACCCAGTACTTC.

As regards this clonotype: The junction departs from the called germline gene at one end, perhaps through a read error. CDR3 region: CASSSGQGNYVQYF. The DNA for the CDR3 is TGCGCCAGCAGCTCGGGACAGGGGAACTACGTGCAGTACTTC. This rearrangement joins TRBV5-1 to TRBJ2-7, with 10 bases that match TRBD1. Germline V CDR1 and CDR2: SGHRS, YFSETQ. The CDR3 has 14 amino acids.

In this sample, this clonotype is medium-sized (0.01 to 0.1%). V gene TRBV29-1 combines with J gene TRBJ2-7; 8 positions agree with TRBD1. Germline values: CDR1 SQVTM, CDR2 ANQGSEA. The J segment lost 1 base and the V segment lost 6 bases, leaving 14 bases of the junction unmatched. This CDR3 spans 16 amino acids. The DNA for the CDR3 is TGCAGCGTCGGTCGAGGTTCAGGGGGCGCGTCCTACGAGCAGTACTTC. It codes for CSVGRGSGGASYEQYF.

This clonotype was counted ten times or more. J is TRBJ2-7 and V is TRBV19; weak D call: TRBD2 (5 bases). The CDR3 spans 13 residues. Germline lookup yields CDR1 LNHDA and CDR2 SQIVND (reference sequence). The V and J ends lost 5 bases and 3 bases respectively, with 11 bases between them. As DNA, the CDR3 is TGTGCCAGTAGTTGGAGGACCTTCTACGAGCAGTACTTC. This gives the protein CASSWRTFYEQYF.

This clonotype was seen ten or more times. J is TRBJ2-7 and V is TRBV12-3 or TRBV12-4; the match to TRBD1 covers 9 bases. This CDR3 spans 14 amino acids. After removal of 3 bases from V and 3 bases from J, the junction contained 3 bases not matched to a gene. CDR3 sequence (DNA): TGTGCCAGCAGTTTCGACAGGGGGGGCTACGAGCAGTACTTC. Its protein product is CASSFDRGGYEQYF.

Written as DNA, the CDR3 is TGCAGTGCTAGAGAACCGGGATCCCACAATGAAAAACTGTTTTTT. This codes for CSAREPGSHNEKLFF. The chain combines TRBV20-1 with TRBJ1-4; D remains unclear. The CDR3 totals 15 residues. With 0 bases removed from V and 5 bases from J, the gap between germline ends came to 13 bases. Germline V lookup: CDR1 DFQATT, CDR2 SNEGSKA (reference sequence).

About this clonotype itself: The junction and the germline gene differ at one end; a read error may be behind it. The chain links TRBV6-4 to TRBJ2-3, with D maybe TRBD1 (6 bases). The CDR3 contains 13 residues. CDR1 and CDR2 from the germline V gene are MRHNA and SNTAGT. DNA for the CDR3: TGCGCCAGCAGCGAGGGGCAGGGGGATACGCAGTATTTT. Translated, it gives CASSEGQGDTQYF.

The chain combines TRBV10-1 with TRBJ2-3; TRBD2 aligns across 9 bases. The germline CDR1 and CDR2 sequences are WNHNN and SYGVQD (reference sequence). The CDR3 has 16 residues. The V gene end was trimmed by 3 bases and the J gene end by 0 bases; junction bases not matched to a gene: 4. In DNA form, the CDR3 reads TGCGCCAGCAGTGATCTAGCGGGATTTAGCACAGATACGCAGTATTTT. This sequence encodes CASSDLAGFSTDTQYF.

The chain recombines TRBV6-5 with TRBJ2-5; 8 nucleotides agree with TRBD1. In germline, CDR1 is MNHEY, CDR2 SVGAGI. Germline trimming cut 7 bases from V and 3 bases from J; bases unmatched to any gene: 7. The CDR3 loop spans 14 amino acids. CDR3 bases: TGTGCCAGCAAAACCGGGACAGGCAAAGAGACCCAGTACTTC. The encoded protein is CASKTGTGKETQYF.

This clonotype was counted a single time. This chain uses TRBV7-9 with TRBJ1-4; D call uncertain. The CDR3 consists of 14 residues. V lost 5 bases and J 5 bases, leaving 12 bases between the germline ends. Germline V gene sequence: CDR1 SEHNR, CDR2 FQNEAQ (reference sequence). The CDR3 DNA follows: TGTGCCAGCAGCCCCTGGGGAGTGAATGAAAAACTGTTTTTT. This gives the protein CASSPWGVNEKLFF.

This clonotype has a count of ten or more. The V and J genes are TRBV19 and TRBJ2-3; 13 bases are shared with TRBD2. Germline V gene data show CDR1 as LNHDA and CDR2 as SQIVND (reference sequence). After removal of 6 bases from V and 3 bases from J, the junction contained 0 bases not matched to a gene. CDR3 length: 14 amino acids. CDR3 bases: TGTGCCAGTAGACTAGCGGGGGGGACAGATACGCAGTATTTT. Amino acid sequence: CASRLAGGTDTQYF.